This T cell receptor (beta chain) was retrieved from a study of T cell changes during pregnancy in multiple sclerosis. Sequencing was performed with immunoSEQ multiplex PCR; in TCRdb, only in-frame clones are kept and a portion is missing. The sample carries some 41,000 clones, about 89% recorded once. This clone has more than one count but fewer than ten. V was clipped by 0 bases and J by 6 bases, with 12 bases between them. CDR3 size: 15 residues. Germline CDR1 MNHNS, CDR2 SASEGT. The rearrangement joins TRBV6-1 to TRBJ1-3; D call uncertain. The source material was CD4+ T cells from peripheral blood mononuclear cells, sampled after pregnancy. The sequence was collected from a female donor with multiple sclerosis, enrolled in a pregnancy study. CDR3 residues: CASSEALYSQNTIYF. As DNA, the CDR3 is TGTGCCAGCAGTGAAGCATTGTACAGCCAAAACACCATATATTTT.